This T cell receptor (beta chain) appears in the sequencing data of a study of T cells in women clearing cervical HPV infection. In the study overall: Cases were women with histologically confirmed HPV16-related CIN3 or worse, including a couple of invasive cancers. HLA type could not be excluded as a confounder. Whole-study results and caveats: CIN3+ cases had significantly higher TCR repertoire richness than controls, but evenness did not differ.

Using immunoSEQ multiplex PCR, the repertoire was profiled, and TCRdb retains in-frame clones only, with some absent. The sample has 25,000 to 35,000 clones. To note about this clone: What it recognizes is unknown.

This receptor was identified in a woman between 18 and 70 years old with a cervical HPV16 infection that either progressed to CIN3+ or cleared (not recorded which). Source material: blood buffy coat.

The sequenced part of the CDR3 DNA is TGTGCCAGCAGCTTGGGGCTAGCGGGGGGCCTATACACCGGGGAG. This codes for CASSLGLAGGLYTGE. The whole CDR3 sequence is CASSLGLAGGLYTGELFF. This chain connects TRBV7-3 to TRBJ2-2; 11 bases are shared with TRBD2. The CDR3 end is not reached by the read, which stops 3 residues before it; the germline J gene fills it in. Germline V gene sequence: CDR1 SGHTA, CDR2 FQGTGA. V lost 3 bases to trimming and J lost 3 bases; unmatched junction nucleotides: 9. This CDR3 comprises 18 residues.